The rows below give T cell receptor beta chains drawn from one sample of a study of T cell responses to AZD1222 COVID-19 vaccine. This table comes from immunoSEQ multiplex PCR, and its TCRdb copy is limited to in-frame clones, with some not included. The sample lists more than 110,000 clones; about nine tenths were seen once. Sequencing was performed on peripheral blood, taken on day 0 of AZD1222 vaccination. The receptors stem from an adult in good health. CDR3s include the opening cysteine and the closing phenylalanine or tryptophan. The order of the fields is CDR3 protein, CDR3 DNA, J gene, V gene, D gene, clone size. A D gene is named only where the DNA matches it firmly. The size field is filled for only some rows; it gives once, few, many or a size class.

CASSQDMSRGEETQYF | TGCGCCAGCAGCCAAGATATGAGCCGGGGGGAAGAGACCCAGTACTTC | TRBJ2-5 | TRBV4-1 | TRBD2 | once
CASSQVRGGLRAPVFEAFF | TGCGCCAGCAGCCAAGTTCGGGGAGGTTTGCGGGCCCCCGTTTTTGAAGCTTTCTTT | TRBJ1-1 | TRBV4-1 | - | -
CASRAGGADTGELFF | TGTGCCAGCAGGGCCGGGGGCGCGGACACCGGGGAGCTGTTTTTT | TRBJ2-2 | TRBV27 | - | -
CASSQDQAVRAFF | TGTGCCAGCAGCCAAGATCAGGCAGTTAGAGCTTTCTTT | TRBJ1-1 | TRBV3-1/TRBV3-2 | - | -
CASSRTSGGRGTDTQYF | TGTGCCAGCAGCCGTACTTCAGGGGGCCGGGGAACAGATACGCAGTATTTT | TRBJ2-3 | TRBV14 | TRBD1 | -
CAWSPAGGLLAKNIQYF | TGTGCCTGGAGTCCAGCGGGAGGCTTACTCGCCAAAAACATTCAGTACTTC | TRBJ2-4 | TRBV30 | TRBD2 | -
CASSDSLPEAFF | TGTGCCAGCAGTGACAGTCTCCCTGAAGCTTTCTTT | TRBJ1-1 | TRBV2 | - | few
CASSLVSVYEQYF | TGCGCCAGCAGCTTGGTTTCTGTATACGAGCAGTACTTC | TRBJ2-7 | TRBV5-1 | - | -
CASSPTRPSYNEQFF | TGTGCCAGCAGCCCGACTAGACCCTCCTACAATGAGCAGTTCTTC | TRBJ2-1 | TRBV3-1/TRBV3-2 | - | -
CASSPSSGGGTDTQYF | TGTGCCAGCTCACCCTCTAGCGGGGGGGGAACAGATACGCAGTATTTT | TRBJ2-3 | TRBV18 | TRBD2 | -
CATSDLLTSTYNEQFF | TGTGCCACCAGTGATTTGCTAACCTCTACATACAATGAGCAGTTCTTC | TRBJ2-1 | TRBV24-1 | - | -
CATSREGGQPSYEQYF | TGTGCCACCAGCAGAGAGGGGGGACAGCCATCCTACGAGCAGTACTTC | TRBJ2-7 | TRBV15 | - | -
CASSLGQGAQPQHF | TGCGCCAGCAGCTTGGGTCAGGGGGCTCAGCCCCAGCATTTT | TRBJ1-5 | TRBV5-1 | TRBD1 | -
CASSKREPFYNEQFF | TGTGCCAGCAGTAAACGGGAGCCTTTCTACAATGAGCAGTTCTTC | TRBJ2-1 | TRBV6-5 | - | once
CASRFREYNEQFF | TGTGCCAGCAGGTTCCGGGAGTACAATGAGCAGTTCTTC | TRBJ2-1 | TRBV7-9 | - | few
CASSLVFDRFTDNSPLHF | TGTGCCAGCAGCTTAGTATTCGACAGGTTTACCGATAATTCACCCCTCCACTTT | TRBJ1-6 | TRBV7-6 | - | -
CASSPSRGLNTEAFF | TGTGCCAGCTCACCATCGAGGGGCCTGAACACTGAAGCTTTCTTT | TRBJ1-1 | TRBV18 | - | -
CAHAISTNEKLFF | TGTGCCCACGCCATCTCAACTAATGAAAAACTGTTTTTT | TRBJ1-4 | TRBV30 | - | few
CASSLLTWGYTF | TGTGCCAGCAGCCTCTTAACGTGGGGCTACACCTTC | TRBJ1-2 | TRBV5-6 | - | -
CASSSPADTQYF | TGTGCCAGCAGTTCCCCAGCGGATACGCAGTATTTT | TRBJ2-3 | TRBV6-6 | - | -
CASSGLRGIGRGYTF | TGTGCCAGCAGCGGGCTCAGGGGAATAGGTAGGGGCTACACCTTC | TRBJ1-2 | TRBV3-1/TRBV3-2 | - | -
CASSQLPTPSGPSYEQYF | TGTGCCAGCTCACAATTACCCACCCCAAGCGGGCCCTCCTACGAGCAGTACTTC | TRBJ2-7 | TRBV18 | - | -
CASNAKGSTEAFF | TGCGCCAGCAATGCGAAGGGGTCCACTGAAGCTTTCTTT | TRBJ1-1 | TRBV23-1 | - | -
CASSRTAGREKLFF | TGTGCCAGTAGTAGGACAGCTGGAAGAGAAAAACTGTTTTTT | TRBJ1-4 | TRBV19 | - | -
CASSVEGGGGEKLFF | TGTGCCAGCAGCGTCGAGGGTGGGGGCGGTGAAAAACTGTTTTTT | TRBJ1-4 | TRBV9 | - | -
CASSSTPGPGNTEAFF | TGCGCCAGCAGCTCGACCCCGGGACCAGGGAACACTGAAGCTTTCTTT | TRBJ1-1 | TRBV4-1 | - | -
CASSEVSSWADTQYF | TGTGCCAGCAGTGAGGTTTCGTCCTGGGCAGATACGCAGTATTTT | TRBJ2-3 | TRBV6-1 | - | once
CASSLSPGSGEQYF | TGTGCCAGCAGTTTATCGCCAGGGTCGGGCGAGCAGTACTTC | TRBJ2-7 | TRBV27 | - | -
CASRRDISNQPQHF | TGTGCCAGCAGGCGGGACATTAGCAATCAGCCCCAGCATTTT | TRBJ1-5 | TRBV7-2 | - | -
CASSRQVSYEQYF | TGTGCCAGTAGTCGACAGGTCTCGTACGAGCAGTACTTC | TRBJ2-7 | TRBV19 | - | few
CASSFEDGRRPHGYTF | TGTGCCAGCAGCTTCGAAGACGGACGGCGACCTCATGGCTACACCTTC | TRBJ1-2 | TRBV5-6 | - | -
CATRRQGAYGYTF | TGTGCCACCAGGCGACAGGGAGCCTATGGCTACACCTTC | TRBJ1-2 | TRBV24-1 | TRBD1 | -
CAISESRAATNEKLFF | TGTGCCATCAGTGAGTCCAGGGCTGCAACTAATGAAAAACTGTTTTTT | TRBJ1-4 | TRBV10-3 | - | -
CASSRDGPYEQYF | TGTGCCAGCAGTAGGGACGGACCCTACGAGCAGTACTTC | TRBJ2-7 | TRBV7-9 | - | -
CASRPDRGSYNEQFF | TGTGCCAGCAGGCCGGACAGGGGGTCATACAATGAGCAGTTCTTC | TRBJ2-1 | TRBV11-2 | TRBD1 | -
CASSIRLAGGTDTQYF | TGTGCCAGCAGCATCCGACTAGCGGGAGGAACAGATACGCAGTATTTT | TRBJ2-3 | TRBV5-4 | TRBD2 | -
CASSGDDYGYTF | TGTGCCAGCAGTGGGGATGACTATGGCTACACCTTC | TRBJ1-2 | TRBV2 | - | -
CASSRNGVEQFF | TGTGCCAGCAGTCGGAACGGCGTGGAGCAGTTCTTC | TRBJ2-1 | TRBV6-5 | - | -
CASSYKAGQTNYGYTF | TGTGCCAGCAGTTATAAGGCGGGACAGACTAACTATGGCTACACCTTC | TRBJ1-2 | TRBV5-4 | TRBD1 | -
CASSVGPGQSSYEQYF | TGTGCCAGCAGCGTTGGCCCAGGGCAATCCTCCTACGAGCAGTACTTC | TRBJ2-7 | TRBV9 | - | -
CSVEPGWNTEAFF | TGCAGCGTTGAACCGGGGTGGAACACTGAAGCTTTCTTT | TRBJ1-1 | TRBV29-1 | - | -
CASRVGLLSYGYTF | TGTGCCAGTAGGGTTGGGCTTCTAAGCTATGGCTACACCTTC | TRBJ1-2 | TRBV19 | - | -
CASSSRVANSYEQYF | TGTGCCAGCAGCTCGCGGGTGGCCAACTCCTACGAGCAGTACTTC | TRBJ2-7 | TRBV11-3 | - | -
CASSLGDRGLTGELFF | TGTGCCAGCAGCTTGGGGGACAGGGGGCTCACCGGGGAGCTGTTTTTT | TRBJ2-2 | TRBV5-4 | TRBD1 | once
CASSIGGGPNQPQHF | TGTGCCAGTAGTATAGGAGGCGGACCCAATCAGCCCCAGCATTTT | TRBJ1-5 | TRBV19 | - | -
CASSHGALGDSPLHF | TGTGCCAGCAGCCACGGGGCCCTAGGAGATTCACCCCTCCACTTT | TRBJ1-6 | TRBV7-9 | - | -
CASSLDPGGTNKETQYF | TGTGCCAGCAGCTTAGATCCGGGGGGGACTAATAAAGAGACCCAGTACTTC | TRBJ2-5 | TRBV7-2 | TRBD2 | -
CASSPSRGRSGNSPLHF | TGTGCCAGCAGCCCGAGCAGGGGAAGGTCGGGTAATTCACCCCTCCACTTT | TRBJ1-6 | TRBV7-2 | - | once
CASSPGGVGEQYF | TGTGCCAGCAGCCCGGGGGGGGTGGGCGAGCAGTACTTC | TRBJ2-7 | TRBV7-2 | TRBD2 | -
CASSLAATISGQPQHF | TGTGCCAGCAGCTTAGCGGCCACAATCTCCGGTCAGCCCCAGCATTTT | TRBJ1-5 | TRBV7-8 | - | -
CASSPRPVNTEAFF | TGTGCCAGCAGCCCCCGGCCAGTGAACACTGAAGCTTTCTTT | TRBJ1-1 | TRBV7-3 | - | -
CASGVTIQGFNYGYTF | TGTGCCAGTGGGGTCACCATCCAGGGCTTCAACTATGGCTACACCTTC | TRBJ1-2 | TRBV19 | - | -
CASSLWGGTRDQPQHF | TGTGCCAGCAGCTTATGGGGCGGAACGAGAGATCAGCCCCAGCATTTT | TRBJ1-5 | TRBV7-8 | - | -